The 18 T cell receptor beta chains reported below all come from one sample, sequenced in a study of spatial heterogeneity in lung cancer. Time point specified: sample taken at primary tumor resection. The sequenced material consisted of unsorted whole RNA from tumor, nontumor lung or frozen PBMC. TCRdb passed the 5' RACE reads through MiXCR, listing each CDR3 protein once. Of 90,000 or so distinct CDR3 sequences listed, under 9% are singletons. Sequences were derived from PBMCs, sampled at surgery. The receptors were gathered from a male donor with early-stage non-small cell lung cancer.

This clonotype was recorded at least ten times. This chain connects TRBV5-1 to TRBJ2-5; D is undetermined. The CDR3 sequence is 15 residues long. Germline CDR1 is SGHRS and CDR2 is YFSETQ. V was trimmed by 2 bases and J by 0 bases, leaving 11 bases between them. CDR3 DNA sequence: TGCGCCAGCAGCTTAGGGCCAGAGTACCAAGAGACCCAGTACTTC. Encoded protein: CASSLGPEYQETQYF. The complete variable domain, with remaining parts taken from reference TRBV5-1 and TRBJ2-5, reads KAGVTQTPRYLIKTRGQQVTLSCSPISGHRSVSWYQQTPGQGLQFLFEYFSETQRNKGNFPGRFSGRQFSNSRSEMNVSTLELGDSALYLCASSLGPEYQETQYFGPGTRLLVL.

The chain recombines TRBV6-2 or TRBV6-3 with TRBJ2-1; tentative D call: TRBD2 (7 bases). V gave up 5 bases and J gave up 15 bases, with 14 bases separating them. Germline lookup yields CDR1 MNHEY and CDR2 SVGEGT. This CDR3 has 11 amino acids. CDR3 loop: CASSTGTNLFF. The CDR3 region has the DNA TGTGCCAGCAGTACAGGGACTAACCTGTTCTTC.

The chain recombines TRBV3-1 with TRBJ2-1, with a weak D call TRBD2 (6 bases). Trimming left V 7 bases short and J 3 bases short, with 16 bases between. The CDR3 has 15 amino acids. Germline assignment: CDR1 LGHDT and CDR2 YNNKEL (reference sequence). The CDR3 is CASTRTGVGYNEQFF. CDR3 in DNA: TGTGCCAGCACCCGGACGGGAGTAGGCTACAATGAGCAGTTCTTC.

This clonotype turned up a few times. This chain joins TRBV29-1 and TRBJ2-7; no firm D call. The germline CDR1 and CDR2 sequences are SQVTM and ANQGSEA. The CDR3 length is 16 residues. With 4 bases removed from V and 7 bases from J, the gap between germline ends came to 26 bases. This CDR3 reads CSVVAKANTLTREQYF. The CDR3 coding sequence is TGCAGCGTTGTAGCCAAGGCCAATACCCTGACGAGGGAGCAGTACTTC.

There are many counts of this clonotype. This rearrangement joins TRBV7-9 to TRBJ2-1; the D gene is possibly TRBD1 (6 bases). In germline, CDR1 is SEHNR, CDR2 FQNEAQ (reference sequence). The length of the CDR3 is 14 residues. V shed 6 bases and J shed 3 bases, with 12 bases lying between them. The CDR3 is CASRRQENYNEQFF. The CDR3 DNA reads as TGTGCCAGCAGACGACAGGAGAACTACAATGAGCAGTTCTTC.

This clonotype was detected a few times. The chain's CDR3 is CSARESTDTQYF. CDR3 bases: TGCAGTGCTCGGGAGAGCACAGATACGCAGTATTTT. This chain joins TRBV20-1 and TRBJ2-3; a possible D gene is TRBD2 (6 bases). The germline CDR1 and CDR2 sequences are DFQATT and SNEGSKA (reference sequence). Between the trimmed V and J ends, which lost 5 bases and 0 bases, there was a span of 6 bases. This CDR3 comprises 12 residues.

At least ten counts were recorded for this clonotype. This chain joins TRBV28 and TRBJ2-2, with D unclear. Trimming took 5 bases from V and 4 from J, leaving 8 bases between them. CDR3 length equals 13 residues. Germline V CDR1 and CDR2: MDHEN, SYDVKM. The CDR3 reads CASSRLATGELFF. The CDR3 DNA follows: TGTGCCAGCAGTAGACTGGCCACCGGGGAGCTGTTTTTT.

The V and J genes are TRBV5-1 and TRBJ2-5, with D possibly TRBD1 on 6 matching bases. CDR3 length: 13 residues. Germline V gene data show CDR1 as SGHRS and CDR2 as YFSETQ. V was clipped by 4 bases and J by 0 bases, with 7 bases between them. Here the CDR3 reads CASSRDNQETQYF. The CDR3, as DNA: TGCGCCAGCAGCCGGGACAACCAAGAGACCCAGTACTTC.

This clonotype was detected only a few times. This chain uses TRBV27 with TRBJ2-5, with D possibly being TRBD1 (5 bases). The germline V gene encodes CDR1 MNHEY and CDR2 SMNVEV (reference sequence). This CDR3 comprises 13 residues. The ends were cut back, 7 bases at V and 1 base at J, with 10 bases in the middle. This CDR3 is CASKGAGQETQYF. The DNA for the CDR3 is TGTGCCAGCAAAGGGGCTGGCCAAGAGACCCAGTACTTC.

The rearrangement links TRBV10-3 to TRBJ2-7; 12 nucleotides agree with TRBD2. Germline CDR1 is ENHRY and CDR2 is SYGVKD. CDR3 length: 14 amino acids. V trimming: 4 bases; J trimming: 4 bases; junction bases outside the gene matches: 2. CDR3 amino acids: CAISGTSGEYEQYF. The CDR3 DNA sequence: TGTGCCATCAGTGGGACTAGCGGGGAATACGAGCAGTACTTC.

This clonotype was seen ten or more times. This chain connects TRBV11-2 to TRBJ2-1; D possibly uses TRBD1 or TRBD2 (5 bases each). V was clipped by 5 bases and J by 6 bases, with 17 bases between them. The germline V gene has CDR1 SGHAT and CDR2 FQNNGV. CDR3 length: 15 amino acids. The CDR3 DNA follows: TGTGCCAGCAGCCTGGGACCTAGAAAGGGCAATGAGCAGTTCTTC. Amino acid sequence: CASSLGPRKGNEQFF. Variable domain in full (rest from reference TRBV11-2 and TRBJ2-1): EAGVAQSPRYKIIEKRQSVAFWCNPISGHATLYWYQQILGQGPKLLIQFQNNGVVDDSQLPKDRFSAERLKGVDSTLKIQPAKLEDSAVYLCASSLGPRKGNEQFFGPGTRLTVL.

This clonotype was seen a few times. This sequence joins TRBV10-3 and TRBJ2-1; no definite D call. V was cut by 8 bases and J by 0 bases, with 8 bases left in between. From germline, CDR1 is ENHRY and CDR2 SYGVKD. The CDR3 is 13 residues long. This chain's CDR3 is CAIGHDSYNEQFF. As DNA, the CDR3 is TGTGCCATCGGTCATGACTCCTACAATGAGCAGTTCTTC.

The sample holds many counts of this clonotype. The chain recombines TRBV6-5 with TRBJ1-1, with D tentatively TRBD1 (5 bases). Trimming cost V 5 bases and J 6 bases, with 19 bases left between them. The CDR3 totals 15 residues. Germline loops: CDR1 MNHEY, CDR2 SVGAGI. CDR3 bases: TGTGCCAGCAGTCCGATATTTGTCAGGGCGGCTGAAGCTTTCTTT. It yields the protein CASSPIFVRAAEAFF.

The rearrangement links TRBV29-1 to TRBJ2-1, with D maybe TRBD2 (5 bases). V gave up 2 bases and J gave up 9 bases, with 8 bases separating them. This CDR3 contains 11 residues. Looked up from germline, CDR1 is SQVTM and CDR2 is ANQGSEA. The CDR3 sequence: CSVERGSEQFF. The CDR3 region has the DNA TGCAGCGTTGAACGGGGTAGTGAGCAGTTCTTC.

This clonotype was counted ten times or more. The gene calls are TRBV2 and TRBJ1-4, with TRBD1 identical over 7 bases. Trimming at V came to 5 bases and at J to 2 bases, leaving 5 bases not matched to a gene. Germline-derived CDR1 and CDR2 are SNHLY and FYNNEI. The CDR3 has 15 amino acids. The CDR3 protein is CASSRQGGTNEKLFF. The CDR3 DNA sequence: TGTGCCAGCAGTCGACAGGGAGGGACTAATGAAAAACTGTTTTTT.

This clonotype showed up many times. The chain links TRBV6-1 to TRBJ1-6; 7 nucleotides match TRBD1. Germline lookup yields CDR1 MNHNS and CDR2 SASEGT. Unmatched junction bases numbered 1, after V lost 8 bases and J lost 3 bases. The CDR3 runs to 13 residues. CDR3 nucleotides: TGTGCCAGCGGGACAGTCTATAATTCACCCCTCCACTTT. Translating gives CASGTVYNSPLHF.

This clonotype was seen many times. The gene calls are TRBV5-4 and TRBJ2-3; 8 nucleotides line up with TRBD2. There are 14 residues in the CDR3. J was trimmed by 3 bases and V by 9 bases; bases with no gene match: 9. The germline V gene has CDR1 SGHNT and CDR2 YYREEE (reference sequence). The CDR3 is CATKSGSGTDTQYF. DNA for the CDR3: TGTGCCACTAAAAGCGGGAGCGGGACAGATACGCAGTATTTT.

This clonotype was detected a few times. This sequence joins TRBV28 and TRBJ2-7, with 7 bases aligning to TRBD2. Germline V gives CDR1 MDHEN, CDR2 SYDVKM. This CDR3 has 15 amino acids. V was clipped by 5 bases and J by 3 bases; unmatched bases: 10. CDR3 bases: TGTGCCAGCAGTACTCTGGGGGAGGGCCGCTACGAGCAGTACTTC. Translated: CASSTLGEGRYEQYF.